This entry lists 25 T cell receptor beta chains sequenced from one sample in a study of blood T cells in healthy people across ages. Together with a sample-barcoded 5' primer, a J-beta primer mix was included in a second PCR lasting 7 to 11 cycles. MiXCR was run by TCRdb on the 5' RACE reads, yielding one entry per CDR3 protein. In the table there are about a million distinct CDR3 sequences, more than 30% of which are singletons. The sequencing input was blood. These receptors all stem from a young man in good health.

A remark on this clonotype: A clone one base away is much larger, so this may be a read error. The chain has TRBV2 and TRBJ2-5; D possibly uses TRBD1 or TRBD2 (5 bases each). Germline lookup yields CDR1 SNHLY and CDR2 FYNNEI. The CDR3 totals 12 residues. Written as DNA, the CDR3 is TGTGCCAGCAGCGGGGACCGAGAGACCCAGCACTTC. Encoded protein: CASSGDRETQHF.

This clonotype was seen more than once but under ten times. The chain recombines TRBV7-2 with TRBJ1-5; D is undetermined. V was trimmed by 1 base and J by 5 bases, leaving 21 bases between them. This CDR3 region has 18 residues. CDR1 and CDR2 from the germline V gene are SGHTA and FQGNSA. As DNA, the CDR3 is TGTGCCAGCAGCTTAGTCGTAGGTATAGGCCTACCGGATCAGCCCCAGCATTTT. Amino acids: CASSLVVGIGLPDQPQHF.

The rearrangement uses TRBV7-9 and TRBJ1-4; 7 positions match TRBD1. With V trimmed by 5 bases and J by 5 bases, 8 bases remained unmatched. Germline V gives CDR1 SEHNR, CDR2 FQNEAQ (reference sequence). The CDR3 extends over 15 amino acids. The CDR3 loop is CASSRSGTVNEKLFF. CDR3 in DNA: TGTGCCAGCAGCAGGTCCGGGACAGTCAATGAAAAACTGTTTTTT.

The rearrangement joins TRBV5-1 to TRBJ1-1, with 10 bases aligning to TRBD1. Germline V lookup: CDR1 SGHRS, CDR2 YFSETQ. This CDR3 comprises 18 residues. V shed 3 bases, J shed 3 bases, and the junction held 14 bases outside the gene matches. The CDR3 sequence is CASSSRGDRGRIDTEAFF. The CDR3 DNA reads TGCGCCAGCAGCTCGAGGGGAGACAGGGGGCGCATTGACACTGAAGCTTTCTTT.

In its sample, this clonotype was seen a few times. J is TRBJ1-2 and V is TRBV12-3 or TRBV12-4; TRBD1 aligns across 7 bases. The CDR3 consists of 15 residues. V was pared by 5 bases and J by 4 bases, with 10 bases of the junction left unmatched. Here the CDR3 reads CASSTDRVSPYGYTF. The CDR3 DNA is TGTGCCAGCAGTACCGACAGGGTCTCCCCCTATGGCTACACCTTC.

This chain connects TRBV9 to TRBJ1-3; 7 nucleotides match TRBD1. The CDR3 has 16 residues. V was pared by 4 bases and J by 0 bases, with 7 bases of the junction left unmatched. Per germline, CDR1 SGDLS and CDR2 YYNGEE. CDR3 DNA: TGTGCCAGCAGCATTACGACAGGGAACTCTGGAAACACCATATATTTT. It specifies CASSITTGNSGNTIYF. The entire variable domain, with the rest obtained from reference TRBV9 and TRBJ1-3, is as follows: DSGVTQTPKHLITATGQRVTLRCSPRSGDLSVYWYQQSLDQGLQFLIQYYNGEERAKGNILERFSAQQFPDLHSELNLSSLELGDSALYFCASSITTGNSGNTIYFGEGSWLTVV.

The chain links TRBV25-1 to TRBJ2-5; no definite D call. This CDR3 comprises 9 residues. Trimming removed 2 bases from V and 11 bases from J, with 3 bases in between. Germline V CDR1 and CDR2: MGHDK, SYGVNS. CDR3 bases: TGTGCCAGCAGTGAAGAGCAGTACTTC. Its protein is CASSEEQYF.

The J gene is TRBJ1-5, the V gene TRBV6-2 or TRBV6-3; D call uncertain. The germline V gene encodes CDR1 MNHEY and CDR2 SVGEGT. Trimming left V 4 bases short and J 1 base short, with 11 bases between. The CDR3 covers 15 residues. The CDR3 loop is CASSSAPDSNQPQHF. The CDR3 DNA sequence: TGTGCCAGCAGTTCAGCCCCGGACAGCAATCAGCCCCAGCATTTT.

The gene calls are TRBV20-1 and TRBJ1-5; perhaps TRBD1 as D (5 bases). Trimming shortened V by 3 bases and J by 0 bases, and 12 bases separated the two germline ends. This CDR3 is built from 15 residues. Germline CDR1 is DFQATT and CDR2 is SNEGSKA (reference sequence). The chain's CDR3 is CSARSRDYSNQPQHF. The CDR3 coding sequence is TGCAGTGCTAGGTCCAGGGACTATAGCAATCAGCCCCAGCATTTT.

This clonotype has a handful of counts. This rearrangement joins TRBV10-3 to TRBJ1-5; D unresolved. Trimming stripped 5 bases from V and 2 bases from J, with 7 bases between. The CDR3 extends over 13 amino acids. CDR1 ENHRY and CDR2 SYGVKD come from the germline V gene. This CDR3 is CAISTRGNQPQHF. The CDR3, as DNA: TGTGCCATCAGTACCCGAGGCAATCAGCCCCAGCATTTT.

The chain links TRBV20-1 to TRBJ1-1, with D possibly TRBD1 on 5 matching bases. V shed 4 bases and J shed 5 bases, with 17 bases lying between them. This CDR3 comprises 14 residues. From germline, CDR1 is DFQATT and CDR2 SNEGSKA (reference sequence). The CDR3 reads CSAKPSGIRTEAFF. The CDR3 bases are TGCAGTGCTAAGCCTTCAGGGATTCGGACTGAAGCTTTCTTT.

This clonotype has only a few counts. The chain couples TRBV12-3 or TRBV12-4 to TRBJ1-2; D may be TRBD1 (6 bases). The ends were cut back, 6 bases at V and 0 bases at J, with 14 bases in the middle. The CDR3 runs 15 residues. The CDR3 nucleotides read TGTGCCAGCAGCCACTTGGGGGGGCCTAACTATGGCTACACCTTC. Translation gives CASSHLGGPNYGYTF.

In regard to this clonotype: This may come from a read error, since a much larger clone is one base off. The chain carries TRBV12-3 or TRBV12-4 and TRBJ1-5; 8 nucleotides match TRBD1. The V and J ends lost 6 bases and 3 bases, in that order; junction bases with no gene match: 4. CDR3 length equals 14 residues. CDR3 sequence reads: CASSATGDNQPQHF. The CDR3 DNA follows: TGTGCCAGCAGCGCGACAGGGGACAATCAGCCCCAGCATTTT.

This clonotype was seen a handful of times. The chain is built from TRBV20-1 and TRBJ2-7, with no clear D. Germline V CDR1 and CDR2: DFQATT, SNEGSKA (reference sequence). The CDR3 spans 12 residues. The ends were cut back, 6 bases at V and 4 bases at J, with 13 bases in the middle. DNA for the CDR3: TGCAGTGCCCAAAAGAGTTTATACGAGCAGTACTTC. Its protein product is CSAQKSLYEQYF.

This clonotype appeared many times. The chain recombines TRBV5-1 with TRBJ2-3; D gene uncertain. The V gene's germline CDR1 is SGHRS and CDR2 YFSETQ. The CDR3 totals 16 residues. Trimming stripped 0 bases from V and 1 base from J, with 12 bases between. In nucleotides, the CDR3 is TGCGCCAGCAGCTTGGAGGTAGTTCCCGGCACAGATACGCAGTATTTT. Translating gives CASSLEVVPGTDTQYF.

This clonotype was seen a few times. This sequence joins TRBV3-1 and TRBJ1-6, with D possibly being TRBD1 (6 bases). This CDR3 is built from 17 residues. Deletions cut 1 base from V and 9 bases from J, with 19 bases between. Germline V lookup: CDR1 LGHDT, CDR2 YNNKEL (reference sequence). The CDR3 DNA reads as TGTGCCAGCAGCCAAGGTATCTGGGGGCAGGGGAGTTCACCCCTCCACTTT. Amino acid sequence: CASSQGIWGQGSSPLHF.

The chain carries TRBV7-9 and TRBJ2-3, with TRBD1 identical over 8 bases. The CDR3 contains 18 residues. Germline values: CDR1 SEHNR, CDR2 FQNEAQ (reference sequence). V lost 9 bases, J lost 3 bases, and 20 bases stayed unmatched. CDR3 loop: CARSEGQGRVKWTDTQYF. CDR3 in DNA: TGTGCCAGAAGCGAAGGACAGGGTCGGGTTAAGTGGACAGATACGCAGTATTTT.

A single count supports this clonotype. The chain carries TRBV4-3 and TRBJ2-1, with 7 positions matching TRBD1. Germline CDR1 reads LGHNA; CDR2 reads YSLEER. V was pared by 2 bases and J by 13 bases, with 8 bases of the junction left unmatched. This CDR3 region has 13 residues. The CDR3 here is CASSQRQGQTQFF. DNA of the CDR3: TGCGCCAGCAGCCAACGACAGGGTCAGACCCAGTTCTTC.

The chain's CDR3 is CATSRDSFSGANTEAFF. In DNA, the CDR3 is TGTGCCACCAGCAGAGATAGCTTCAGCGGGGCGAACACTGAAGCTTTCTTT. The V and J genes are TRBV15 and TRBJ1-1; TRBD1 might be the D (5 bases). Germline V CDR1 and CDR2: LNHNV, YYDKDF (reference sequence). V lost 0 bases to trimming and J lost 1 base, with 15 bases between them. This CDR3 is 17 amino acids long.

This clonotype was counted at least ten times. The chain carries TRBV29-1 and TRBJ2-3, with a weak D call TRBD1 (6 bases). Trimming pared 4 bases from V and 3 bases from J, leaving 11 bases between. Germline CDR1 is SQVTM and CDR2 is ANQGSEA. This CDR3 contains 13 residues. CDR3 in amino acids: CSVVQGSTDTQYF. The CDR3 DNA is TGCAGCGTTGTGCAGGGGAGTACAGATACGCAGTATTTT.

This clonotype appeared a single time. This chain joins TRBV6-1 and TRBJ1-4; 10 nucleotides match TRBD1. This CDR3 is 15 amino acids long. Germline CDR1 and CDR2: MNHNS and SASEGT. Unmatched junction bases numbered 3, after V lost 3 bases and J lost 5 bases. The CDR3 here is CASSELTGGNEKLFF. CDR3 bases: TGTGCCAGCAGTGAGCTGACAGGGGGCAATGAAAAACTGTTTTTT.

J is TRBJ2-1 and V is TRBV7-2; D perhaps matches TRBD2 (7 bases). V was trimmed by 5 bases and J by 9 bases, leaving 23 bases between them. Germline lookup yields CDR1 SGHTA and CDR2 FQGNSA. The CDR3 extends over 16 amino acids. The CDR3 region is CASSGGRGPRIFEQFF. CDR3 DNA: TGTGCCAGCAGCGGGGGGCGGGGGCCCCGCATATTTGAGCAGTTCTTC.

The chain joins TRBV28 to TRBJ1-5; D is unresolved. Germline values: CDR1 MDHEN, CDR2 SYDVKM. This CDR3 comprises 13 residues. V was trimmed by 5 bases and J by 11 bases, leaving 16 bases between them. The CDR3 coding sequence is TGTGCCAGCAGTCCCCCGAGTGTGGGCACCCAGCATTTT. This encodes CASSPPSVGTQHF.

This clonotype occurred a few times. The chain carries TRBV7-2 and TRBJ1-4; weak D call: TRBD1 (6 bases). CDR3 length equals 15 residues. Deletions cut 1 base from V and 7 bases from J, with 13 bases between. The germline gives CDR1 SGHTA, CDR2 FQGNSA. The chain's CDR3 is CASSLVRDIGEKLFF. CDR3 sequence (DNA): TGTGCCAGCAGCTTAGTAAGGGACATTGGTGAAAAACTGTTTTTT.

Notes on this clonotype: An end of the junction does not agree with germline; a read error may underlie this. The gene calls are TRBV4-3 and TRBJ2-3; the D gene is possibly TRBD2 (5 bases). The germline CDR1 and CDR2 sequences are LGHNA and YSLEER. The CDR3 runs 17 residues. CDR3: CTSSQDNEGSSTDTQYF. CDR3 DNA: TGCACCAGCAGCCAAGATAACGAGGGTAGCAGCACAGATACGCAGTATTTT.